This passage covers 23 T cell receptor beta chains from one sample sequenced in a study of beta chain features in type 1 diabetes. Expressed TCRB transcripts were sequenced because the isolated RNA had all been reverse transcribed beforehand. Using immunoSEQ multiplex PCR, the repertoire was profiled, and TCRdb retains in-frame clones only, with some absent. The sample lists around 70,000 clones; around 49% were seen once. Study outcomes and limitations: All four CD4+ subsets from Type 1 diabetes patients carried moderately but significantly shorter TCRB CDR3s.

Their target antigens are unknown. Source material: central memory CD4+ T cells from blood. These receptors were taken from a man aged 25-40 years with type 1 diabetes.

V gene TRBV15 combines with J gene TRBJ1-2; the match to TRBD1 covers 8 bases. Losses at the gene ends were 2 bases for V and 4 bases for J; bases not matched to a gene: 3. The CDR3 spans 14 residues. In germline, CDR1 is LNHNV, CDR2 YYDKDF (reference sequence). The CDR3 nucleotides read TGTGCCACCAGCAGACAGACAGGGGCCTATGGCTACACCTTC. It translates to CATSRQTGAYGYTF.

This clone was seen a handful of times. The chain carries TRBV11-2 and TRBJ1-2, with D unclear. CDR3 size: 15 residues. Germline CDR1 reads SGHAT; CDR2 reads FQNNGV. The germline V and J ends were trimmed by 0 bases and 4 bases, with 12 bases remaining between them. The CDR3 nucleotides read TGTGCCAGCAGCTTAGAGAGGGTCGGCACCTATGGCTACACCTTC. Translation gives CASSLERVGTYGYTF.

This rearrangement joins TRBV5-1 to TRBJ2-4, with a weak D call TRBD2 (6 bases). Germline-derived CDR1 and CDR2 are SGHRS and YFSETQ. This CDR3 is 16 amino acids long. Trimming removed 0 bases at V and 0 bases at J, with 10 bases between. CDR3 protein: CASSLGAGLAKNIQYF. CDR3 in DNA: TGCGCCAGCAGCTTGGGGGCGGGACTAGCCAAAAACATTCAGTACTTC.

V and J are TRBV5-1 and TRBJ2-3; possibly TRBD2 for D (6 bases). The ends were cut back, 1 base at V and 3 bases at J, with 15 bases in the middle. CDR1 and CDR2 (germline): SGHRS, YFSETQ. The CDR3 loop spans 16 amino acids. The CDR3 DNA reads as TGCGCCAGCAGCTTGAATCTAGGGCGGGGTACAGATACGCAGTATTTT. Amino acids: CASSLNLGRGTDTQYF.

The CDR3 reads CASSFGLNTEAFF. CDR3 sequence (DNA): TGTGCCAGCAGCTTTGGCCTTAACACTGAAGCTTTCTTT. The chain combines TRBV7-2 with TRBJ1-1; D gene unclear. V was cut by 3 bases and J by 2 bases, with 7 bases left in between. This CDR3 spans 13 amino acids. Germline values: CDR1 SGHTA, CDR2 FQGNSA.

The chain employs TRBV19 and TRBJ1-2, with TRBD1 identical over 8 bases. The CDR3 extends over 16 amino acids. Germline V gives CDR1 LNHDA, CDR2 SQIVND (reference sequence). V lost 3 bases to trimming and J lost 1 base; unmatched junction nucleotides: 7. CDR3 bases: TGTGCCAGTAGTATGGGCAGGGGGCGTAATAACTATGGCTACACCTTC. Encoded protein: CASSMGRGRNNYGYTF.

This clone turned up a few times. The DNA of the CDR3 is TGTGCCAGCAGGATTTCGGAGGGACTGGGAGAGACCCAGTACTTC. This translates into CASRISEGLGETQYF. The chain carries TRBV7-9 and TRBJ2-5; D is perhaps TRBD2 (6 bases). Trimming took 6 bases from V and 4 from J, leaving 18 bases between them. CDR1 and CDR2 (germline): SEHNR, FQNEAQ (reference sequence). This CDR3 contains 15 residues.

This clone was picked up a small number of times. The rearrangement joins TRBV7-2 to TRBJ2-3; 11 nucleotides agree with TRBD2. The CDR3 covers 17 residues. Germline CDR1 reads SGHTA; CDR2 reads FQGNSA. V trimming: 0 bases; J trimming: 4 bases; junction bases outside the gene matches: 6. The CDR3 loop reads CASSLASPSGGPDTQYF. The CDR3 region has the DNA TGTGCCAGCAGCTTAGCGTCCCCTAGCGGGGGGCCAGATACGCAGTATTTT.

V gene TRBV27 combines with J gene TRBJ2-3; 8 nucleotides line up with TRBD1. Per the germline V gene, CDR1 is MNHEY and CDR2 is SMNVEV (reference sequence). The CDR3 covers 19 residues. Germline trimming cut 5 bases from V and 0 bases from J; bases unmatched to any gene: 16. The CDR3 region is CASSTRQGWSGPSTDTQYF. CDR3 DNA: TGTGCCAGCAGTACCCGACAGGGGTGGAGTGGGCCTAGCACAGATACGCAGTATTTT.

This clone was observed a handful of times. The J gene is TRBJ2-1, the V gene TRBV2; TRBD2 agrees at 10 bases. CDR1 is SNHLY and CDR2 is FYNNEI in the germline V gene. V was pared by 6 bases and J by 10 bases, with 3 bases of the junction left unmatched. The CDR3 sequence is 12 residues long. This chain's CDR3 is CASSRTSGEQFF. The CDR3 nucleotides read TGTGCCAGCAGCAGGACTAGCGGAGAGCAGTTCTTC.

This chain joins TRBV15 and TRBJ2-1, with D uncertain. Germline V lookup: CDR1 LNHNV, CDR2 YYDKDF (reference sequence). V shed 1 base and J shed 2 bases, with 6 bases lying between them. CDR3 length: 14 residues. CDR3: CATSRGGAYNEQFF. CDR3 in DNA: TGTGCCACCAGCAGAGGTGGAGCCTACAATGAGCAGTTCTTC.

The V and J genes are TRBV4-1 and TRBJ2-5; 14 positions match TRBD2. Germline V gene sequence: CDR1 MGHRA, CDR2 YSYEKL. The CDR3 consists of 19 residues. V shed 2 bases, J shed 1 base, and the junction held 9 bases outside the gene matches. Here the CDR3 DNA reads TGCGCCAGCAGCCAACCATGGACTAGCGGGAGGAGTATCCAAGAGACCCAGTACTTC. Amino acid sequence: CASSQPWTSGRSIQETQYF.

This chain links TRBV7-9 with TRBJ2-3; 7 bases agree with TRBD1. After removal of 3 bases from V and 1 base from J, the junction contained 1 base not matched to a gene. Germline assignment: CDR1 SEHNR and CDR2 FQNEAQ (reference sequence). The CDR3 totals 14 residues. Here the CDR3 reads CASSFDRGTDTQYF. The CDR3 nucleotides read TGTGCCAGCAGCTTTGACAGGGGCACAGATACGCAGTATTTT.

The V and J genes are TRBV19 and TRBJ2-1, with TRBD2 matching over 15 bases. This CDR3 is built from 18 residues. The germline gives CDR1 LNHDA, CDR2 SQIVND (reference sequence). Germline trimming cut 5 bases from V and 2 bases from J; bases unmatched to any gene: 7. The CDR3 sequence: CASSGRTSGRAAYNEQFF. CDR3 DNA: TGTGCCAGTAGTGGTCGGACTAGCGGGAGGGCCGCCTACAATGAGCAGTTCTTC. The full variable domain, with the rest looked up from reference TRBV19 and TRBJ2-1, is DGGITQSPKYLFRKEGQNVTLSCEQNLNHDAMYWYRQDPGQGLRLIYYSQIVNDFQKGDIAEGYSVSREKKESFPLTVTSAQKNPTAFYLCASSGRTSGRAAYNEQFFGPGTRLTVL.

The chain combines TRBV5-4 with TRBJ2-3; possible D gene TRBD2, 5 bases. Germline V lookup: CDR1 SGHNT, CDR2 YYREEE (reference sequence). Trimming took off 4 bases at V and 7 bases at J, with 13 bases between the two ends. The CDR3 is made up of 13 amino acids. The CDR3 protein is CASSIAGVNTQYF. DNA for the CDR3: TGTGCCAGCAGCATAGCCGGGGTAAATACGCAGTATTTT.

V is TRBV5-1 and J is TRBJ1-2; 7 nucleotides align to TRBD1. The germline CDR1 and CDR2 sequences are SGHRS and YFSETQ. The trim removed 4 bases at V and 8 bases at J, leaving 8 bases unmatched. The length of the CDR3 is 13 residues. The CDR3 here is CASSPTGESGYTF. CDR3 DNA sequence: TGCGCCAGCAGCCCAACAGGGGAGAGCGGCTACACCTTC.

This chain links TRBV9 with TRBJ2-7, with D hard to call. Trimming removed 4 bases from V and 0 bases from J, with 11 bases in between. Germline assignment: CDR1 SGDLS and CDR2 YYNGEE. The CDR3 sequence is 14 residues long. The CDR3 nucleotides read TGTGCCAGCAGCCCCCGGTATTACTCCTACGAGCAGTACTTC. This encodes CASSPRYYSYEQYF. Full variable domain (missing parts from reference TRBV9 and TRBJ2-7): DSGVTQTPKHLITATGQRVTLRCSPRSGDLSVYWYQQSLDQGLQFLIQYYNGEERAKGNILERFSAQQFPDLHSELNLSSLELGDSALYFCASSPRYYSYEQYFGPGTRLTVT.

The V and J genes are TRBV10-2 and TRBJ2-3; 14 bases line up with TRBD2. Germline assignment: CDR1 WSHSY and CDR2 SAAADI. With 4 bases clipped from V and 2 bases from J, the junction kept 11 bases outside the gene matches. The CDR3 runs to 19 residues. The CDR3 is CASSGLAGLAGANTDTQYF. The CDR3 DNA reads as TGCGCCAGCAGTGGGTTGGCGGGACTAGCGGGAGCGAACACAGATACGCAGTATTTT.

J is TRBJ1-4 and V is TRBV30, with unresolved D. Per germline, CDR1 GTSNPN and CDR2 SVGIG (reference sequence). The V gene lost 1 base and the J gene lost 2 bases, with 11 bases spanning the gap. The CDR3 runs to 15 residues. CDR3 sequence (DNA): TGTGCCTGGAGTGGTGGGAGGATCACTAATGAAAAACTGTTTTTT. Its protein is CAWSGGRITNEKLFF.

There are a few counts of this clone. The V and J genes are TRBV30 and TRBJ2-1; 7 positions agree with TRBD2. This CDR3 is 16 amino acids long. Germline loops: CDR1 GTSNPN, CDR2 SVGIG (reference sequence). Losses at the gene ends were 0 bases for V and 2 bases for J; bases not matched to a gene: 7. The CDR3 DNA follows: TGTGCCTGGAGTGTACATCAGCGGGGACCCTACAATGAGCAGTTCTTC. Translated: CAWSVHQRGPYNEQFF.

CDR3 sequence: CASSRGTSGGAYTQYF. The DNA of the CDR3 is TGTGCCAGCAGCCGGGGGACTAGCGGGGGGGCCTATACGCAGTATTTT. The chain is built from TRBV14 and TRBJ2-3; 16 nucleotides match TRBD2. CDR3 size: 16 residues. Germline V lookup: CDR1 SGHDN, CDR2 FVKESK. J lost 7 bases, V lost 4 bases, and 5 bases had no gene match.

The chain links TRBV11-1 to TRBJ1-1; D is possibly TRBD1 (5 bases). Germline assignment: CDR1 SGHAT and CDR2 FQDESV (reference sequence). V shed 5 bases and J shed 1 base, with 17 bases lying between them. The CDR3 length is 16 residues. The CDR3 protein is CASSRGGRGANTEAFF. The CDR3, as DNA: TGTGCCAGCAGCCGGGGGGGTCGGGGCGCGAACACTGAAGCTTTCTTT.

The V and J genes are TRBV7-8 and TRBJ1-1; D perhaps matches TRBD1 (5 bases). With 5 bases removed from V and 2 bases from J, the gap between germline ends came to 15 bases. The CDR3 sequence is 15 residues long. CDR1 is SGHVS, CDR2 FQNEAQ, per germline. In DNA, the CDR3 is TGTGCCAGCAGCGAGAGACAGCAGTATAACACTGAAGCTTTCTTT. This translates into CASSERQQYNTEAFF.